The rows below give T cell receptor beta chains drawn from one sample of a study of T cells in Graves' hyperthyroidism and ophthalmopathy. TCRdb passed the multiplex PCR reads through MiXCR, listing each CDR3 protein once. The top ten clones hold about a sixth of a sample with about 480,000 distinct CDR3 sequences, approximately 14% of them seen once. The material sequenced was blood. These receptors were collected from a woman under 30 with Graves' hyperthyroidism. Each CDR3 is given with its conserved first and last residue. Part of the rows lack a size; the others show once, few, many or a class for expanded clones.

many,TRBV27,CASSLRGANRGEAFF
few,TRBV6-1,CASKTGQNSPLHF
many,TRBV29-1,CSVLGWSGLNNEQFF
many,TRBV29-1,CSVESPPGVKTEAFF
many,TRBV6-1,CASSDRMNTEAFF
few,TRBV27,CASSLRGAGNEQFF
many,TRBV7-3,CASSLKAMGTSGANVLTF
many,TRBV12-3/TRBV12-4,CASSLVEGLYGYTF
many,TRBV19,CASSPWGAGVTPSTDTQYF
NA,TRBV10-3,CAISEVTGSQPQHF
many,TRBV20-1,CSARGGIAGDAIEQFF
few,TRBV24-1,CATSEQGTGGYGYTF
NA,TRBV5-6,CASSFGTGGTLAFF
many,TRBV5-1,CASSPQPGIETQYF
many,TRBV18,CASSPRAGLSTDTQYF
many,TRBV12-3/TRBV12-4,CASGRDRAENTEAFF
NA,TRBV6-1,CASSDTARGQPQHF
NA,TRBV5-5,CASSPPRYGYTF
few,TRBV10-3,CAISESGQGVEAFF
many,TRBV16,CASSHTSGKSSYEQYF